This TCR beta chain was obtained from a study of cytomegalovirus exposure and HLA in healthy donors. Study observations and caveats: As confirmed in vitro, a few CMV-associated chains were specific for CMV antigens. For cytomegalovirus status, the classifier reportedly gave diagnoses with high specificity and sensitivity. The study labeled under 200 TCR beta chains cytomegalovirus-associated.

The germline gives CDR1 MDHEN, CDR2 SYDVKM. V gave up 5 bases and J gave up 4 bases; unmatched junction bases: 4. The CDR3 totals 14 residues. Note on this clone: The target antigen is unknown.

Method: immunoSEQ multiplex PCR; TCRdb's copy keeps in-frame clones and lacks some. The sample yields some 78,000 clones, 90% to 96% seen once. The chain joins TRBV28 to TRBJ1-5; 8 nucleotides agree with TRBD1. The TCR sequence derives from a man between 18 and 35 years old in good health and CMV-seropositive. Sequences were obtained from PBMCs. The CDR3: CASSLGTGNQPQHF. In nucleotides, the CDR3 is TGTGCCAGCAGTCTCGGGACAGGTAATCAGCCCCAGCATTTT.